The subject of this entry is one TCR beta chain. Its antigen is still unknown. This specimen belongs to a study of shared clonotypes between healthy human individuals. Study in general: A few men and a couple of women, aged 18 to 49, were donors. General study results and limits: Sorted-subset sequencing, rarefaction showed, was incomplete despite large depth.

The test was conducted at deep level. In the original workflow: ImmunoSEQ supplied junction-only sequences lacking quality scores, so filtering was different. The table came from immunoSEQ multiplex PCR; TCRdb's copy has only in-frame clones and leaves some out. That table supplies the V and J calls and clone size; D and trimming were determined from the DNA. Of about 960,000 clones detected, roughly 72% appear once; the ten largest clones hold approximately 1.5%. This CDR3 comprises 17 residues. The junction had 10 bases not matched to a gene; V was cut back by 5 bases and J by 3 bases. Germline V gives CDR1 SGHVS, CDR2 FQNEAQ.

The sample consisted of memory CD4+ T cells sorted from blood. The subset: CD45RA-negative fraction. The sequence derives from a man aged 18 to 29 in good health. The V and J genes are TRBV7-8 and TRBJ1-5; 10 bases are a match to TRBD1. CDR3: CASSPRPGQGFNQPQHF. The CDR3, as DNA: TGTGCCAGCAGCCCGAGGCCGGGACAGGGGTTCAATCAGCCCCAGCATTTT.